The 2 T cell receptor beta chains below come from one sample, sequenced in a study of CD8 T cells in Susac syndrome. The RNA input was about 0.5 to 1 ug, and it was reverse transcribed with random hexamers. One entry per CDR3 protein, called by TCRdb with MiXCR from the immunoSEQ multiplex PCR reads. The sample shows 80,000 to 90,000 distinct CDR3 sequences, 95% of them seen only once. The sequenced sample consisted of CD8+ T cells from PBMCs. These receptors were taken from a human donor with Susac syndrome.

The CDR3 DNA reads TGCAGTGCTAGAGAAGAGGGCGACAGTACCTACGAGCAGTACTTC. Its protein product is CSAREEGDSTYEQYF. The V call is TRBV20-1, the J call TRBJ2-7; the D call may be TRBD1 or TRBD2 (5 bases each). The CDR3 contains 15 residues. Trimming stripped 0 bases from V and 2 bases from J, with 14 bases between. Germline V CDR1 and CDR2: DFQATT, SNEGSKA (reference sequence).

The V call is TRBV19, the J call TRBJ2-5, with no clear D. CDR3 length: 12 amino acids. Looked up from germline, CDR1 is LNHDA and CDR2 is SQIVND (reference sequence). V lost 10 bases and J lost 6, with 15 bases in between. This CDR3 reads CATSDLRQTQYF. The CDR3 nucleotides are TGTGCCACCTCGGACCTTCGGCAGACCCAGTACTTC.